This TCR beta chain stems from a study of T cell changes during pregnancy in multiple sclerosis. Generated by immunoSEQ multiplex PCR, the TCRdb table keeps only in-frame clones and is missing some. The sample consists of some 38,000 clones, about 94% of them appearing once. CDR3 length: 17 residues. The receptor's source is a female donor with multiple sclerosis, enrolled in a pregnancy study. The material was CD4+ T cells from peripheral blood mononuclear cells, obtained in the second trimester of pregnancy. The chain links TRBV21-1 to TRBJ1-1; the DNA was not used to check the table's D call, TRBD1. TRBV21-1 is listed as a pseudogene. The CDR3, as DNA: TGTGCCAGCCTAGCCACCAGATCGGGACAGGCGAACACTGAAGCTTTCTTT. This codes for CASLATRSGQANTEAFF.